Each of the 8 T cell receptor beta chains below was sequenced from the same sample in a study of tumor-infiltrating T cells and Merkel cell polyomavirus. Overall study: The study examined CD8+ T cells specific for the Merkel cell polyomavirus KLL epitope.

This table comes from immunoSEQ multiplex PCR, and its TCRdb copy is limited to in-frame clones, with some not included. The profile covers 2,000 to 2,500 clones, with 95% to 98% appearing a single time and over 2% taken by the ten largest. Every patient's tumor was robustly positive for Merkel cell polyomavirus Large T antigen on immunohistochemistry. Specimen: lymph node tissue. The receptors stem from a man aged 70-80 years with Merkel cell carcinoma.

CDR3 loop: CASSPVTGQRNEQFF. The DNA for the CDR3 is TGTGCCAGCTCACCAGTGACAGGCCAGCGTAATGAGCAGTTCTTC. The gene calls are TRBV18 and TRBJ2-1; D is perhaps TRBD1 (6 bases). The CDR3 has 15 residues. Trimming took off 2 bases at V and 7 bases at J, with 15 bases between the two ends. The germline gives CDR1 KGHSH, CDR2 LQKENI.

This clone is a singleton in its sample. This sequence joins TRBV9 and TRBJ1-6, with D maybe TRBD1 (6 bases). V shed 1 base and J shed 9 bases, with 11 bases lying between them. The germline CDR1 and CDR2 sequences are SGDLS and YYNGEE. The CDR3 is 14 amino acids. Written as DNA, the CDR3 is TGTGCCAGCAGCGTAAACAGGGTCAGTTCACCCCTCCACTTT. Its translation is CASSVNRVSSPLHF.

The CDR3 sequence: CASRTPGQGYAYGYTF. DNA for the CDR3: TGTGCCAGTAGGACCCCGGGACAGGGATATGCCTATGGCTACACCTTC. The J gene is TRBJ1-2, the V gene TRBV19; 9 bases are shared with TRBD1. CDR1 and CDR2 (germline): LNHDA, SQIVND (reference sequence). With V trimmed by 6 bases and J by 4 bases, 12 bases remained unmatched. CDR3 length: 16 amino acids.

The chain uses TRBV12-5 and TRBJ2-1; 7 nucleotides match TRBD1. Per germline, CDR1 LGHNT and CDR2 FRNRAP. The CDR3 runs 14 residues. With 3 bases clipped from V and 4 bases from J, the junction kept 3 bases outside the gene matches. CDR3 nucleotide sequence: TGTGCTAGTGGTTTATTGGACAGGTACAATGAGCAGTTCTTC. Amino acids: CASGLLDRYNEQFF.

The CDR3 DNA sequence: TGTGCCAGCAGCTTCGACAGGAAGGGAGGCTACACCTTC. Its translation: CASSFDRKGGYTF. The chain is built from TRBV5-6 and TRBJ1-2; possibly TRBD1 for D (6 bases). The germline gives CDR1 SGHDT, CDR2 YYEEEE. Trimming left V 2 bases short and J 8 bases short, with 13 bases between. The CDR3 spans 13 residues.

A note on this clone: Germline is not matched at one junction end, which may reflect a read error. This chain uses TRBV12-5 with TRBJ1-2; 7 bases are shared with TRBD1. The germline CDR1 and CDR2 sequences are LGHNT and FRNRAP. The length of the CDR3 is 14 residues. CDR3 protein: CASGPGGVSYDYTF. The CDR3 coding sequence is TGTGCTAGTGGTCCAGGGGGAGTGAGCTATGACTACACCTTC.

The V and J genes are TRBV7-3 and TRBJ2-1; D is possibly TRBD1 (6 bases). Looked up from germline, CDR1 is SGHTA and CDR2 is FQGTGA. The CDR3 runs to 13 residues. The V and J ends lost 4 bases and 13 bases respectively, with 17 bases between them. The CDR3 here is CASSSNPQGRQFF. The CDR3 DNA is TGTGCCAGCAGCTCCAATCCTCAGGGGCGCCAGTTCTTC.

This chain's CDR3 is CASSPNSGNTEAFF. CDR3 in DNA: TGTGCCAGCAGCCCCAACAGTGGGAACACTGAAGCTTTCTTT. This sequence joins TRBV7-9 and TRBJ1-1; D is uncertain. The V end was cut by 5 bases, the J end by 1 base, with 11 bases between. The CDR3 runs 14 residues. Germline CDR1 is SEHNR and CDR2 is FQNEAQ (reference sequence).